This passage covers 27 T cell receptor beta chains from one sample sequenced in a study of cytomegalovirus exposure and HLA in healthy donors. A multiplex PCR was run with 60 Vbeta primers and 13 Jbeta primers. Assay used: immunoSEQ multiplex PCR; TCRdb lists only in-frame clones, some missing. Of 120,000 to 150,000 clones in the sample, less than 10% are singletons; the top ten hold 1.5% to 2%. Sequenced input: PBMCs. These receptors were collected from a male donor in good health and CMV-seronegative.

There are a few counts of this clone. The chain is built from TRBV5-6 and TRBJ1-5, with a weak D call TRBD1 (6 bases). The germline V gene has CDR1 SGHDT and CDR2 YYEEEE. This CDR3 contains 17 residues. V lost 1 base and J lost 1, with 15 bases in between. The CDR3 protein is CASSLRGAGWSNQPQHF. CDR3 nucleotides: TGTGCCAGCAGCTTGCGGGGGGCCGGTTGGAGCAATCAGCCCCAGCATTTT.

This clone was recorded many times. The genes are TRBV5-6 and TRBJ1-1, with D uncertain. The V end lost 0 bases, the J end lost 5 bases, and 11 bases lay between the germline ends. CDR3 length: 14 amino acids. CDR1 and CDR2 (germline): SGHDT, YYEEEE. CDR3 residues: CASSLVRGGTEAFF. The CDR3 nucleotides read TGTGCCAGCAGCTTGGTTCGGGGAGGGACTGAAGCTTTCTTT.

This clone was picked up a small number of times. CDR3 amino acids: CASSESIQGAITEAFF. CDR3 nucleotides: TGTGCCAGCAGTGAATCCATCCAGGGGGCGATCACTGAAGCTTTCTTT. The chain employs TRBV6-1 and TRBJ1-1; 8 bases match TRBD1. From germline, CDR1 is MNHNS and CDR2 SASEGT. The V and J ends lost 2 bases and 4 bases, in that order; junction bases with no gene match: 9. The CDR3 runs 16 residues.

This clone was counted only a few times. The gene calls are TRBV19 and TRBJ2-4; the match to TRBD2 covers 12 bases. Germline CDR1 LNHDA, CDR2 SQIVND (reference sequence). CDR3 length equals 17 residues. Trimming took 4 bases from V and 8 from J; bases not matched to a gene: 12. The CDR3 loop reads CASSKLAGGPSQDIQYF. The DNA of the CDR3 is TGTGCCAGTAGTAAACTAGCGGGAGGACCTAGCCAAGACATTCAGTACTTC.

In this sample, this clone turned up a few times. V gene TRBV29-1 combines with J gene TRBJ2-5; the match to TRBD2 covers 7 bases. J was trimmed by 5 bases and V by 7 bases; bases with no gene match: 13. The germline V gene has CDR1 SQVTM and CDR2 ANQGSEA. The CDR3 consists of 14 residues. The CDR3, as DNA: TGCAGCGCCAAGAACCCGACTAGCCGGGAGACCCAGTACTTC. Encoded protein: CSAKNPTSRETQYF.

In its sample, this clone was seen a few times. J is TRBJ2-7 and V is TRBV6-5; perhaps TRBD2 as D (5 bases). V gave up 7 bases and J gave up 3 bases, with 13 bases separating them. CDR1 and CDR2 (germline): MNHEY, SVGAGI. This CDR3 is 13 amino acids long. DNA of the CDR3: TGTGCCAGCACGGGAAGAGCCGGCTACGAGCAGTACTTC. This gives the protein CASTGRAGYEQYF.

V is TRBV30 and J is TRBJ2-2; D unclear. Trimming took off 5 bases at V and 0 bases at J, with 13 bases between the two ends. The CDR3 consists of 15 residues. Germline V lookup: CDR1 GTSNPN, CDR2 SVGIG (reference sequence). The CDR3 loop reads CAWWAAQANTGELFF. For the CDR3, the DNA is TGTGCCTGGTGGGCTGCACAAGCGAACACCGGGGAGCTGTTTTTT.

V gene TRBV10-3 combines with J gene TRBJ2-5, with D perhaps TRBD2 (6 bases). The last part of the DNA fits TRBJ2-7 better; the J call may be wrong. The CDR3 has 12 residues. Germline V gene sequence: CDR1 ENHRY, CDR2 SYGVKD. CDR3 protein: CAIGMVLAEQYF. The CDR3, as DNA: TGTGCCATCGGGATGGTACTAGCCGAGCAGTACTTC.

The chain uses TRBV2 and TRBJ2-7, with TRBD2 matching 12 bases. V gave up 2 bases and J gave up 2 bases; unmatched junction bases: 7. Looked up from germline, CDR1 is SNHLY and CDR2 is FYNNEI. This CDR3 is built from 17 residues. The CDR3 coding sequence is TGTGCCAGCAGTGAATCCCGACTAGCGGGAGAGACCTACGAGCAGTACTTC. Translated, it gives CASSESRLAGETYEQYF.

CDR3 amino acids: CAIERGTGNTIYF. CDR3 coding DNA: TGTGCCATCGAGAGAGGGACTGGAAACACCATATATTTT. The rearrangement joins TRBV7-9 to TRBJ1-3; unclear D gene. Trimming took 10 bases from V and 2 from J, leaving 12 bases between them. CDR3 length: 13 amino acids. The germline gives CDR1 SEHNR, CDR2 FQNEAQ (reference sequence).

This clone was seen only a few times. The rearrangement uses TRBV30 and TRBJ1-1; D is possibly TRBD1 (5 bases). This CDR3 is 12 amino acids long. Trimming took off 2 bases at V and 7 bases at J, with 11 bases between the two ends. Per the germline V gene, CDR1 is GTSNPN and CDR2 is SVGIG (reference sequence). The CDR3 coding sequence is TGTGCCTGGAGTCGCTTTCAGGGTGAAGCTTTCTTT. This sequence encodes CAWSRFQGEAFF.

The chain combines TRBV7-2 with TRBJ2-7; no reliable D call. The ends were cut back, 5 bases at V and 4 bases at J, with 9 bases in the middle. Per the germline V gene, CDR1 is SGHTA and CDR2 is FQGNSA. The CDR3 totals 12 residues. In DNA form, the CDR3 reads TGTGCCAGCAGCCTAGGAGCGTACGAGCAGTACTTC. Residues: CASSLGAYEQYF.

V and J are TRBV7-2 and TRBJ2-5, with 10 bases that match TRBD2. J gave up 5 bases and V 3 bases, and 9 bases lay outside the gene matches. This CDR3 is 16 amino acids long. CDR1 is SGHTA, CDR2 FQGNSA, per germline. In nucleotides, the CDR3 is TGTGCCAGCAGCTTCCGGCTAGCGGGGGTCAGGGAGACCCAGTACTTC. Amino acids: CASSFRLAGVRETQYF.

This clone is a singleton in its sample. For the CDR3, the DNA is TGTGCCAGCTCCCGAGGACTAGCGGGAGGTAAAGAGCAGTACTTC. It specifies CASSRGLAGGKEQYF. The chain has TRBV18 and TRBJ2-7, with 14 bases lining up with TRBD2. The CDR3 has 15 amino acids. V gave up 6 bases and J gave up 7 bases; unmatched junction bases: 8. Germline CDR1 KGHSH, CDR2 LQKENI. The whole variable domain, filled in from reference TRBV18 and TRBJ2-7, reads NAGVMQNPRHLVRRRGQEARLRCSPMKGHSHVYWYRQLPEEGLKFMVYLQKENIIDESGMPKERFSAEFPKEGPSILRIQQVVRGDSAAYFCASSRGLAGGKEQYFGPGTRLTVT.

The J gene is TRBJ2-7, the V gene TRBV2; a possible D gene is TRBD2 (6 bases). Trimming removed 6 bases from V and 6 bases from J, with 12 bases in between. This CDR3 spans 12 amino acids. Per the germline V gene, CDR1 is SNHLY and CDR2 is FYNNEI. Here the CDR3 DNA reads TGTGCCAGCAGGGAGGGACCCCCCGAGCAGTACTTC. It yields the protein CASREGPPEQYF.

The chain combines TRBV4-3 with TRBJ2-1; D is perhaps TRBD2 (5 bases). The length of the CDR3 is 14 residues. Trimming removed 0 bases at V and 6 bases at J, with 9 bases between. Per germline, CDR1 LGHNA and CDR2 YSLEER. The CDR3 loop is CASSQERGSNEQFF. The CDR3 DNA sequence: TGCGCCAGCAGCCAAGAACGGGGTTCCAATGAGCAGTTCTTC.

This clone was seen more than once but under ten times. Other DNA sequences in the same sample also yield this CDR3. The CDR3 reads CASSRGQGGTEAFF. In DNA, the CDR3 is TGTGCCAGCTCCCGCGGACAGGGAGGGACTGAAGCTTTCTTT. V is TRBV18 and J is TRBJ1-1; 8 positions match TRBD1. V gave up 6 bases and J gave up 5 bases; unmatched junction bases: 8. This CDR3 comprises 14 residues. Germline V gene data show CDR1 as KGHSH and CDR2 as LQKENI.

The chain uses TRBV4-3 and TRBJ2-7; 7 bases line up with TRBD2. Losses at the gene ends were 0 bases for V and 3 bases for J; bases not matched to a gene: 8. Germline CDR1 and CDR2: LGHNA and YSLEER. The CDR3 consists of 16 residues. CDR3 region: CASSQDEARGFYEQYF. The CDR3 DNA is TGCGCCAGCAGCCAAGATGAGGCGCGGGGGTTCTACGAGCAGTACTTC.

The chain recombines TRBV5-4 with TRBJ1-3; no reliable D call. CDR1 and CDR2 from the germline V gene are SGHNT and YYREEE (reference sequence). The ends were cut back, 3 bases at V and 0 bases at J, with 10 bases in the middle. The CDR3 length is 15 residues. CDR3 DNA sequence: TGTGCCAGCAGCTCCGCGGTGGACTCTGGAAACACCATATATTTT. Translation: CASSSAVDSGNTIYF.

The chain is built from TRBV10-3 and TRBJ2-5; a weak D match, TRBD1 (6 bases). The CDR3 consists of 12 residues. Trimming took 0 bases from V and 11 from J, leaving 10 bases between them. CDR1 and CDR2 (germline): ENHRY, SYGVKD. CDR3 in amino acids: CAISESRGRQYF. Here the CDR3 DNA reads TGTGCCATCAGTGAGTCCAGGGGTCGACAGTACTTC.

CDR3 DNA sequence: TGTGCCAGCAGTTTATCCTACAGGCACCCCGGGGAGCAGTTCTTC. Its protein product is CASSLSYRHPGEQFF. This sequence joins TRBV28 and TRBJ2-1; D is possibly TRBD1 (5 bases). From germline, CDR1 is MDHEN and CDR2 SYDVKM. The CDR3 spans 15 residues. The V gene lost 1 base and the J gene lost 10 bases, with 17 bases spanning the gap.

This chain links TRBV6-1 with TRBJ1-1, with D maybe TRBD1 (5 bases). V lost 6 bases, J lost 1 base, and 9 bases lay in between. Germline lookup yields CDR1 MNHNS and CDR2 SASEGT. The length of the CDR3 is 13 residues. CDR3 loop: CASRADRNTEAFF. In DNA, the CDR3 is TGTGCCAGCAGAGCTGACAGGAACACTGAAGCTTTCTTT.

This clone was counted only a few times. The gene calls are TRBV19 and TRBJ1-5; tentatively, D is TRBD1 (5 bases). V shed 3 bases and J shed 2 bases, with 14 bases lying between them. Germline CDR1 LNHDA, CDR2 SQIVND (reference sequence). This CDR3 has 16 amino acids. The CDR3 sequence: CASSMYMTVGNQPQHF. CDR3 DNA sequence: TGTGCCAGTAGTATGTATATGACAGTCGGCAATCAGCCCCAGCATTTT.

This clone was detected a few times. J is TRBJ2-5 and V is TRBV9; 12 positions agree with TRBD1. The end of the DNA is better explained by TRBJ2-7, so the J call may be wrong. The germline V gene has CDR1 SGDLS and CDR2 YYNGEE. The CDR3 sequence is 14 residues long. This CDR3 reads CASSGGTGGHEQYF. CDR3 DNA: TGTGCCAGCAGCGGGGGGACAGGGGGCCACGAGCAGTACTTC.

This clone was recorded a few times. This sequence joins TRBV5-4 and TRBJ1-3; the D gene is possibly TRBD1 (5 bases). The length of the CDR3 is 14 residues. The germline V gene encodes CDR1 SGHNT and CDR2 YYREEE (reference sequence). V lost 4 bases and J 0 bases, leaving 8 bases between the germline ends. The CDR3 region is CASSAGLSGNTIYF. CDR3 DNA: TGTGCCAGCAGCGCAGGGCTCTCTGGAAACACCATATATTTT.

This clone was seen a handful of times. This rearrangement joins TRBV6-4 to TRBJ2-1; 10 bases are a match to TRBD2. This CDR3 is built from 17 residues. Germline V CDR1 and CDR2: MRHNA, SNTAGT. V was clipped by 4 bases and J by 1 base; unmatched bases: 7. The CDR3 region has the DNA TGTGCCAGCAGTGTTGGGACTAGCGAGATATCCTACAATGAGCAGTTCTTC. This translates into CASSVGTSEISYNEQFF.

This clone was observed a few times. J is TRBJ1-2 and V is TRBV10-3; 11 positions match TRBD1. J gave up 7 bases and V 0 bases, and 10 bases lay outside the gene matches. The CDR3 contains 17 residues. Germline V gene sequence: CDR1 ENHRY, CDR2 SYGVKD. The CDR3 here is CAISESKRTGGVSGYTF. The DNA for the CDR3 is TGTGCCATCAGTGAGTCGAAGAGGACAGGGGGCGTGAGTGGCTACACCTTC.